This T cell receptor beta chain was profiled in a study of shared clonotypes between healthy human individuals. Naive CD8 cells lacked CD45RO, underwent positive selection for CCR7 and left out terminally differentiated effector memory CD45RA+ cells. Generated by immunoSEQ multiplex PCR, the TCRdb table keeps only in-frame clones and is missing some. Of more than 2 million clones in the sample, about 93% were seen once. The CDR3 contains 14 residues. V lost 1 base and J 3 bases, leaving 10 bases between the germline ends. Germline V CDR1 and CDR2: MNHNS, SASEGT. The source is a man aged 18 to 29 in good health. Some clones in this sample may be carry-over from other donors' samples. Sequencing was done on a sample of naive CD8+ T cells from PBMCs. This chain uses TRBV6-1 with TRBJ2-7, with D possibly matching TRBD1 (6 bases). The CDR3 DNA follows: TGTGCCAGCAGTGAAGTTTCCAGGGGCTACGAGCAGTACTTC. It specifies CASSEVSRGYEQYF.